Shown below are 31 T cell receptor beta chains from a single sample sequenced in a study of early T cells in non-severe SARS-CoV-2 infection. TCRdb passed the 5' RACE reads through MiXCR, listing each CDR3 protein once. Found here are under 45,000 distinct CDR3 sequences, less than 6.5% of them singletons; the top ten hold roughly 6.3%. Material: whole blood, obtained at baseline. The receptors were gathered from an adult who was a healthcare worker with PCR-confirmed SARS-CoV-2 infection or an uninfected control (not recorded which).

Concerning this clonotype itself: A single base separates this from a much larger clone, so it may be a read error. The chain couples TRBV7-6 to TRBJ2-3; D is perhaps TRBD1 (6 bases). Germline V gene data show CDR1 as SGHVS and CDR2 as FNYEAQ. The CDR3 extends over 13 amino acids. For the CDR3, the DNA is TGTGCCAGCAGCTTAGCGGGGGCAGATACGCGGTATTTT. Residues: CASSLAGADTRYF.

This clonotype was seen many times. The chain carries TRBV3-1 and TRBJ2-7; TRBD1 matches 7 bases. This CDR3 has 15 amino acids. Trimming removed 4 bases from V and 0 bases from J; junction bases left unmatched: 6. In germline, CDR1 is LGHDT, CDR2 YNNKEL (reference sequence). CDR3 region: CASSPHGTASYEQYV. For the CDR3, the DNA is TGTGCCAGCAGCCCGCACGGGACAGCCTCCTACGAGCAGTACGTC.

The chain links TRBV12-3 or TRBV12-4 to TRBJ2-1, with a tentative D call TRBD1 (6 bases). The V and J ends lost 6 bases and 5 bases respectively, with 11 bases between them. The CDR3 covers 13 residues. CDR3 loop: CASSTGQNNEQFF. CDR3 in DNA: TGTGCCAGCAGCACCGGACAGAACAATGAGCAGTTCTTC.

This clonotype has ten or more counts. The chain employs TRBV3-1 and TRBJ1-2; the D gene is possibly TRBD1 (5 bases). The germline V gene has CDR1 LGHDT and CDR2 YNNKEL (reference sequence). This CDR3 comprises 14 residues. V was pared by 0 bases and J by 7 bases, with 12 bases between. The chain's CDR3 is CASSQDVVGTGYTF. The CDR3 DNA is TGTGCCAGCAGCCAAGATGTGGTGGGGACTGGCTACACCTTC.

This clonotype was seen many times. This rearrangement joins TRBV5-1 to TRBJ2-7; the D gene is possibly TRBD1 (6 bases). Trimming stripped 5 bases from V and 5 bases from J, with 26 bases between. The CDR3 length is 17 residues. Germline V gene sequence: CDR1 SGHRS, CDR2 YFSETQ. CDR3 protein: CASRRSLTRDKGHEQYF. The CDR3 DNA reads TGCGCCAGCAGACGATCCCTTACCCGGGACAAAGGCCACGAGCAGTACTTC.

This chain joins TRBV7-9 and TRBJ1-6, with a weak D call TRBD1 (5 bases). Germline CDR1 reads SEHNR; CDR2 reads FQNEAQ (reference sequence). The CDR3 sequence is 16 residues long. Trimming left V 5 bases short and J 8 bases short, with 19 bases between. The CDR3 here is CASSDSNTDDYSPLHF. The CDR3 DNA follows: TGTGCCAGCAGCGACAGCAATACAGATGATTATTCACCCCTCCACTTT. The complete variable domain, with remaining parts taken from reference TRBV7-9 and TRBJ1-6, reads DTGVSQNPRHKITKRGQNVTFRCDPISEHNRLYWYRQTLGQGPEFLTYFQNEAQLEKSRLLSDRFSAERPKGSFSTLEIQRTEQGDSAMYLCASSDSNTDDYSPLHFGNGTRLTVT.

The chain carries TRBV5-4 and TRBJ2-4, with 7 bases that match TRBD2. The CDR3 contains 16 residues. In germline, CDR1 is SGHNT, CDR2 YYREEE (reference sequence). Trimming removed 0 bases from V and 3 bases from J; junction bases left unmatched: 6. The CDR3 region is CASSLGGGWDKNIQYF. CDR3 nucleotide sequence: TGTGCCAGCAGCTTGGGCGGGGGATGGGACAAAAACATTCAGTACTTC.

The chain uses TRBV12-3 or TRBV12-4 and TRBJ1-1, with 7 bases lining up with TRBD1. The CDR3 runs 15 residues. The ends lost 6 bases at V and 1 base at J; junction bases unmatched: 8. The CDR3 is CASSPDRPRNTEAFF. In DNA form, the CDR3 reads TGTGCCAGCAGCCCGGACAGGCCACGGAACACTGAAGCTTTCTTT.

This clonotype was counted at least ten times. This chain uses TRBV20-1 with TRBJ1-1; TRBD1 might be the D (5 bases). The CDR3 spans 13 residues. Germline V lookup: CDR1 DFQATT, CDR2 SNEGSKA (reference sequence). V was trimmed by 3 bases and J by 11 bases, leaving 19 bases between them. CDR3 protein: CSARRQLPPVAFF. CDR3 sequence (DNA): TGCAGTGCTAGGAGACAGTTACCGCCCGTGGCTTTCTTT.

This clonotype was seen only a few times. The V gene is TRBV20-1, the J gene TRBJ1-2; 9 bases are a match to TRBD1. This CDR3 is 13 amino acids long. With 3 bases clipped from V and 6 bases from J, the junction kept 5 bases outside the gene matches. The germline gives CDR1 DFQATT, CDR2 SNEGSKA (reference sequence). CDR3 in DNA: TGCAGTGCTAGTGGGGACAGGGCTAATGGCTACACCTTC. Translated, it gives CSASGDRANGYTF.

The sample holds a few counts of this clonotype. The chain uses TRBV6-4 and TRBJ1-2; tentatively, D is TRBD1 (5 bases). Germline V gives CDR1 MRHNA, CDR2 SNTAGT. V dropped 4 bases and J dropped 5 bases, with 11 bases sitting between them. The CDR3 covers 13 residues. The CDR3 region is CASSVRDGYGYTF. CDR3 sequence (DNA): TGTGCCAGCAGTGTCCGGGACGGTTATGGCTACACCTTC.

This clonotype was detected ten times or more. CDR3 protein: CATSMGSNYGYTF. DNA of the CDR3: TGTGCCACCAGCATGGGTTCAAACTATGGCTACACCTTC. The rearrangement joins TRBV15 to TRBJ1-2; D unresolved. CDR1 LNHNV and CDR2 YYDKDF come from the germline V gene (reference sequence). The V end lost 4 bases, the J end lost 2 bases, and 8 bases lay between the germline ends. The CDR3 has 13 residues.

This clonotype was detected ten times or more. The V call is TRBV15, the J call TRBJ2-3; TRBD1 agrees at 7 bases. The CDR3 totals 16 residues. The trim removed 4 bases at V and 6 bases at J, leaving 13 bases unmatched. The germline V gene has CDR1 LNHNV and CDR2 YYDKDF (reference sequence). The CDR3 protein is CATSTRDRGRSDTQYF. In DNA, the CDR3 is TGTGCCACCAGCACCAGGGACAGAGGCCGTTCGGATACGCAGTATTTT.

This clonotype was detected ten times or more. The chain carries TRBV12-3 or TRBV12-4 and TRBJ2-6; a weak D match, TRBD1 (6 bases). The CDR3 has 15 amino acids. V was cut by 6 bases and J by 4 bases, with 13 bases left in between. For the CDR3, the DNA is TGTGCCAGCAGATCACAGGGAGCAGGGGCCAACGTCCTGACTTTC. As protein: CASRSQGAGANVLTF.

In its sample, this clonotype is medium-sized (0.01 to 0.1%). The gene calls are TRBV20-1 and TRBJ2-1, with D perhaps assigned TRBD1 or TRBD2 (5 bases each). Germline V lookup: CDR1 DFQATT, CDR2 SNEGSKA (reference sequence). This CDR3 spans 12 amino acids. The V and J ends lost 3 bases and 9 bases respectively, with 12 bases between them. The chain's CDR3 is CSASLGVSEQFF. The CDR3 nucleotides read TGCAGTGCTAGTCTGGGGGTTAGTGAGCAGTTCTTC.

In this sample, this clonotype turned up a few times. The gene calls are TRBV11-2 and TRBJ2-7; 11 nucleotides agree with TRBD2. Unmatched junction bases numbered 9, after V lost 5 bases and J lost 6 bases. The CDR3 spans 15 residues. Germline values: CDR1 SGHAT, CDR2 FQNNGV. CDR3 nucleotides: TGTGCCAGCAGCAAGACTAGCGGGAAAACGGTCGAGCAGTACTTC. This codes for CASSKTSGKTVEQYF.

This clonotype has a handful of counts. The chain has TRBV30 and TRBJ2-6, with D maybe TRBD2 (5 bases). This CDR3 has 14 amino acids. CDR1 GTSNPN and CDR2 SVGIG come from the germline V gene (reference sequence). V lost 5 bases to trimming and J lost 0 bases, with 8 bases between them. The CDR3 DNA follows: TGTGCCTGGGGACGGGGCTCTGGGGCCAACGTCCTGACTTTC. As protein: CAWGRGSGANVLTF.

This clonotype has a count of ten or more. This rearrangement joins TRBV6-6 to TRBJ2-7; D is tentatively TRBD1 or TRBD2 (6 bases each). Trimming pared 9 bases from V and 4 bases from J, leaving 13 bases between. CDR3 length equals 12 residues. Germline V gene lookup returns CDR1 MNHNY and CDR2 SVGAGI (reference sequence). In DNA form, the CDR3 reads TGTGCCAGTTCCGGAGGGGGTTACGAGCAGTACGTC. Protein sequence: CASSGGGYEQYV.

This clonotype was seen ten or more times. The chain joins TRBV7-9 to TRBJ2-1, with no clear D. This CDR3 spans 12 amino acids. Germline CDR1 SEHNR, CDR2 FQNEAQ (reference sequence). Trimming cost V 4 bases and J 9 bases, with 10 bases left between them. CDR3 loop: CASSSEFLEQFF. CDR3 nucleotide sequence: TGTGCCAGCAGCTCTGAGTTCCTTGAGCAGTTCTTC.

Ten or more counts support this clonotype. This chain links TRBV7-2 with TRBJ2-5; the D is unclear. Trimming shortened V by 2 bases and J by 3 bases, and 10 bases separated the two germline ends. This CDR3 spans 14 amino acids. Germline V gives CDR1 SGHTA, CDR2 FQGNSA. CDR3 DNA: TGTGCCAGCAGCTTAACCGGCCTGAAAGAGACCCAGTACTTC. Translating gives CASSLTGLKETQYF.

This clonotype was detected many times. The gene calls are TRBV28 and TRBJ2-3; perhaps D is TRBD1 or TRBD2 (5 bases each). Germline V gene sequence: CDR1 MDHEN, CDR2 SYDVKM. The CDR3 runs to 13 residues. V was trimmed by 3 bases and J by 5 bases, leaving 9 bases between them. For the CDR3, the DNA is TGTGCCAGCAGTTTGGGGGAGATAGATACGCAGTATTTT. It codes for CASSLGEIDTQYF. Looking up the rest from reference TRBV28 and TRBJ2-3 gives the full variable domain: DVKVTQSSRYLVKRTGEKVFLECVQDMDHENMFWYRQDPGLGLRLIYFSYDVKMKEKGDIPEGYSVSREKKERFSLILESASTNQTSMYLCASSLGEIDTQYFGPGTRLTVL.

V and J are TRBV29-1 and TRBJ1-4; D unclear. CDR3 size: 15 residues. V was trimmed by 6 bases and J by 3 bases, leaving 17 bases between them. Germline CDR1 SQVTM, CDR2 ANQGSEA. The CDR3 nucleotides read TGCAGCGTATCCTTGACTGGGCTGCCTAATGAAAAACTGTTTTTT. Translating gives CSVSLTGLPNEKLFF. Supplemented by reference TRBV29-1 and TRBJ1-4, the full variable domain reads SAVISQKPSRDICQRGTSLTIQCQVDSQVTMMFWYRQQPGQSLTLIATANQGSEATYESGFVIDKFPISRPNLTFSTLTVSNMSPEDSSIYLCSVSLTGLPNEKLFFGSGTQLSVL.

At least ten counts were recorded for this clonotype. The J gene is TRBJ1-5, the V gene TRBV19; D uncertain. The CDR3 is 14 residues long. Germline V gene lookup returns CDR1 LNHDA and CDR2 SQIVND (reference sequence). V gave up 4 bases and J gave up 6 bases, with 13 bases separating them. CDR3 amino acids: CASSSPQKSQPQHF. The CDR3 DNA is TGTGCCAGTAGTAGTCCACAGAAAAGTCAGCCCCAGCATTTT.

This clonotype appeared many times. V gene TRBV11-2 combines with J gene TRBJ2-7; unclear D gene. V was clipped by 2 bases and J by 10 bases, with 9 bases between them. Germline V lookup: CDR1 SGHAT, CDR2 FQNNGV. The length of the CDR3 is 11 residues. The CDR3 sequence is CASSLIAAQYF. In DNA, the CDR3 is TGTGCCAGCAGCTTAATCGCAGCCCAGTACTTC.

V gene TRBV19 combines with J gene TRBJ2-1; D is undetermined. The CDR3 loop spans 13 amino acids. The germline gives CDR1 LNHDA, CDR2 SQIVND (reference sequence). The V end lost 4 bases, the J end lost 7 bases, and 11 bases lay between the germline ends. The CDR3 sequence: CASSRKGGNEQFF. In DNA form, the CDR3 reads TGTGCCAGTAGTAGAAAGGGCGGAAATGAGCAGTTCTTC.

This clonotype was detected many times. The chain joins TRBV20-1 to TRBJ2-7; 13 nucleotides match TRBD2. Germline-derived CDR1 and CDR2 are DFQATT and SNEGSKA (reference sequence). V gave up 0 bases and J gave up 3 bases; unmatched junction bases: 8. The CDR3 has 17 amino acids. CDR3 nucleotides: TGCAGTGCTAGAGAACGGCCGGGACTAGCGGGATTCTACGAGCAGTACTTC. The encoded protein is CSARERPGLAGFYEQYF.

This clonotype has a handful of counts. The chain uses TRBV11-2 and TRBJ2-2; D ambiguous. This CDR3 region has 15 residues. Trimming left V 5 bases short and J 1 base short, with 11 bases between. Germline CDR1 reads SGHAT; CDR2 reads FQNNGV. In DNA, the CDR3 is TGTGCCAGCAGCCCGAAGAGGCTGAACACCGGGGAGCTGTTTTTT. Its protein product is CASSPKRLNTGELFF. The entire variable domain, with the rest obtained from reference TRBV11-2 and TRBJ2-2, is as follows: EAGVAQSPRYKIIEKRQSVAFWCNPISGHATLYWYQQILGQGPKLLIQFQNNGVVDDSQLPKDRFSAERLKGVDSTLKIQPAKLEDSAVYLCASSPKRLNTGELFFGEGSRLTVL.

This clonotype has a count of ten or more. V usage is TRBV7-6 and J usage is TRBJ2-7; weak D call: TRBD1 (6 bases). The length of the CDR3 is 13 residues. The germline V gene encodes CDR1 SGHVS and CDR2 FNYEAQ. The V gene lost 2 bases and the J gene lost 5 bases, with 10 bases spanning the gap. The CDR3 here is CASSLYRVNEQYF. The CDR3 DNA reads as TGTGCCAGCAGCTTATACAGGGTCAACGAGCAGTACTTC.

This clonotype occurred many times. The chain carries TRBV3-1 and TRBJ2-4; D unresolved. CDR3 length: 14 residues. The germline V and J ends were trimmed by 0 bases and 0 bases, with 3 bases remaining between them. In germline, CDR1 is LGHDT, CDR2 YNNKEL (reference sequence). CDR3 in DNA: TGTGCCAGCAGCCAAGATCTAGCCAAAAACATTCAGTACTTC. Translating gives CASSQDLAKNIQYF.

V is TRBV5-1 and J is TRBJ2-5; either TRBD1 or TRBD2 may fit D (5 bases each). The V end was cut by 3 bases, the J end by 4 bases, with 10 bases between. This CDR3 region has 13 residues. Germline CDR1 SGHRS, CDR2 YFSETQ. CDR3 protein: CASSSGPGETQYF. CDR3 sequence (DNA): TGCGCCAGCAGCTCGGGACCCGGAGAGACCCAGTACTTC.

This clonotype has ten or more counts. This chain connects TRBV10-3 to TRBJ2-3; 7 bases align to TRBD1. With 10 bases clipped from V and 5 bases from J, the junction kept 6 bases outside the gene matches. The germline V gene encodes CDR1 ENHRY and CDR2 SYGVKD. The length of the CDR3 is 12 residues. CDR3 sequence (DNA): TGTGCCACTACAGGGGTCGAAGATACGCAGTATTTT. Translation gives CATTGVEDTQYF.